This T cell receptor (beta chain) was recorded in a study of blood T cell repertoires in COVID-19. Study details: The United States, Italy and Spain supplied acute and convalescent COVID-19 samples. T cells, B-cell-depleted T cells, or PBMCs supplied cDNA or gDNA.

CDR3 size: 15 residues. CDR1 LNHDA and CDR2 SQIVND come from the germline V gene (reference sequence). With V trimmed by 4 bases and J by 2 bases, 6 bases remained unmatched. How the authors handled the data: Amplified reference gene primers provided the basis for estimating nucleated cell counts. Sequencing was performed with immunoSEQ multiplex PCR; in TCRdb, only in-frame clones are kept and a portion is missing. Clone size and the V and J calls come from that table; the DNA yielded D and trimming. The repertoire has some 130,000 clones, roughly three quarters of them found once; the top ten carry 1.5% to 2%.

The sequence derives from a woman in her 70s with acute or convalescent COVID-19. The gene calls are TRBV19 and TRBJ2-3; TRBD2 agrees at 7 bases. Material for sequencing was peripheral blood. CDR3 nucleotide sequence: TGTGCCAGTAGTACCCGGACTAGTCTCACAGATACGCAGTATTTT. This encodes CASSTRTSLTDTQYF.